This passage covers 23 T cell receptor beta chains from one sample sequenced in a study of CD8 T cells in ankylosing spondylitis. One entry per CDR3 protein results from TCRdb running MiXCR on the 5' RACE reads. The table includes 250,000 to 400,000 distinct CDR3 sequences, around 10% detected once. The sample consisted of blood, either unsorted or a sorted T cell fraction (not recorded which). The receptors were gathered from a female donor with ankylosing spondylitis or in good health (not recorded which).

This clonotype appeared many times. This chain links TRBV6-1 with TRBJ2-3, with TRBD2 matching over 7 bases. Germline assignment: CDR1 MNHNS and CDR2 SASEGT. The trim removed 7 bases at V and 2 bases at J, leaving 12 bases unmatched. CDR3 length: 16 residues. Written as DNA, the CDR3 is TGTGCCAGCACCCCAACAGCGGGGCTTTCCACAGATACGCAGTATTTT. It yields the protein CASTPTAGLSTDTQYF.

This clonotype was counted ten times or more. The chain recombines TRBV9 with TRBJ2-1; no definite D call. The V gene lost 4 bases and the J gene lost 7 bases, with 12 bases spanning the gap. The CDR3 runs to 13 residues. Germline V lookup: CDR1 SGDLS, CDR2 YYNGEE. The chain's CDR3 is CASSPMGPNEQFF. Here the CDR3 DNA reads TGTGCCAGCAGCCCTATGGGCCCTAATGAGCAGTTCTTC.

The chain uses TRBV11-2 and TRBJ1-1; possibly TRBD1 for D (5 bases). CDR1 SGHAT and CDR2 FQNNGV come from the germline V gene. V lost 5 bases and J lost 10, with 14 bases in between. CDR3 size: 12 residues. CDR3 protein: CASSLGAGAAFF. CDR3 nucleotides: TGTGCCAGCAGCCTAGGGGCCGGGGCAGCTTTCTTT. The full variable domain, with the rest looked up from reference TRBV11-2 and TRBJ1-1, is EAGVAQSPRYKIIEKRQSVAFWCNPISGHATLYWYQQILGQGPKLLIQFQNNGVVDDSQLPKDRFSAERLKGVDSTLKIQPAKLEDSAVYLCASSLGAGAAFFGQGTRLTVV.

In its sample, this clonotype was seen many times. The V gene is TRBV7-9, the J gene TRBJ2-3; D is undetermined. Deletions cut 5 bases from V and 4 bases from J, with 13 bases between. Germline CDR1 is SEHNR and CDR2 is FQNEAQ (reference sequence). This CDR3 region has 14 residues. The CDR3 DNA reads TGTGCCAGCAGCCCCGTGGCGGCCCCAGATACGCAGTATTTT. Translated, it gives CASSPVAAPDTQYF.

Ten or more counts support this clonotype. The chain is built from TRBV5-1 and TRBJ1-6, with 9 bases aligning to TRBD1. With 4 bases clipped from V and 6 bases from J, the junction kept 5 bases outside the gene matches. The germline V gene encodes CDR1 SGHRS and CDR2 YFSETQ. This CDR3 comprises 15 residues. CDR3 DNA: TGCGCCAGCAGCACTGACAGGGGGTTTAATTCACCCCTCCACTTT. Its protein is CASSTDRGFNSPLHF.

Ten or more counts support this clonotype. The chain links TRBV6-2 or TRBV6-3 to TRBJ1-5; 8 bases agree with TRBD1. Trimming at V came to 9 bases and at J to 6 bases, leaving 4 bases not matched to a gene. Germline V gives CDR1 MNHEY, CDR2 SVGEGT. The CDR3 sequence is 12 residues long. CDR3 loop: CARGQGCQPQHF. The CDR3 DNA reads as TGTGCCAGAGGACAGGGATGTCAGCCCCAGCATTTT.

Ten or more counts support this clonotype. This chain connects TRBV30 to TRBJ2-3; 10 bases match TRBD2. The CDR3 is made up of 16 amino acids. Germline V CDR1 and CDR2: GTSNPN, SVGIG (reference sequence). J was trimmed by 0 bases and V by 0 bases; bases with no gene match: 3. The CDR3 nucleotides read TGTGCCTGGAGTGTAGGGGGACTAGCGAGCACAGATACGCAGTATTTT. Translating gives CAWSVGGLASTDTQYF.

In regard to this clonotype: This may stem from a read error, because a much larger clone lies one nucleotide away. The rearrangement uses TRBV29-1 and TRBJ1-3, with TRBD1 identical over 9 bases. There are 14 residues in the CDR3. V lost 6 bases and J lost 3; bases outside the gene matches: 6. Germline V gene lookup returns CDR1 SQVTM and CDR2 ANQGSEA. CDR3 sequence (DNA): TGCAGCGTCCGACAGGGGGTAAGTGGAAACACCATATATTTT. Its protein is CSVRQGVSGNTIYF.

This clonotype was seen many times. The CDR3 spells CASSLSSRAGRTNTEAFF. CDR3 bases: TGTGCCAGCAGCTTAAGCTCCCGGGCAGGGAGGACGAACACTGAAGCTTTCTTT. The chain uses TRBV11-2 and TRBJ1-1; the D gene is possibly TRBD1 (5 bases). V was clipped by 2 bases and J by 1 base, with 20 bases between them. This CDR3 has 18 amino acids. Germline loops: CDR1 SGHAT, CDR2 FQNNGV.

In this sample, this clonotype turned up once. This chain joins TRBV18 and TRBJ1-3; D may be TRBD1 (6 bases). CDR3 length equals 15 residues. Germline loops: CDR1 KGHSH, CDR2 LQKENI. The V gene lost 3 bases and the J gene lost 4 bases, with 13 bases spanning the gap. In DNA form, the CDR3 reads TGTGCCAGCTCACCCAGGGGAGCAACGGGAAACACCATATATTTT. Translation gives CASSPRGATGNTIYF. Based on the CDR3 plus reference TRBV18 and TRBJ1-3, the full variable domain is NAGVMQNPRHLVRRRGQEARLRCSPMKGHSHVYWYRQLPEEGLKFMVYLQKENIIDESGMPKERFSAEFPKEGPSILRIQQVVRGDSAAYFCASSPRGATGNTIYFGEGSWLTVV.

A word on this clonotype: Being one base from a much bigger clone, this may be a read error. The chain combines TRBV20-1 with TRBJ2-7; possibly TRBD2 for D (6 bases). Germline values: CDR1 DFQATT, CDR2 SNEGSKA (reference sequence). This CDR3 contains 13 residues. V was trimmed by 5 bases and J by 0 bases, leaving 11 bases between them. The CDR3: CSALGSRSYEQYF. CDR3 in DNA: TGCAGTGCTCTCGGGAGCCGCTCCTACGAGCAGTACTTC.

This clonotype was seen at least ten times. The chain carries TRBV2 and TRBJ1-1, with TRBD1 identical over 7 bases. The CDR3 consists of 13 residues. V trimming: 5 bases; J trimming: 1 base; junction bases outside the gene matches: 1. Germline assignment: CDR1 SNHLY and CDR2 FYNNEI. This chain's CDR3 is CASSQGGNTEAFF. CDR3 nucleotide sequence: TGTGCCAGCAGTCAGGGGGGGAACACTGAAGCTTTCTTT. Filled out from reference TRBV2 and TRBJ1-1, the complete variable domain reads EPEVTQTPSHQVTQMGQEVILRCVPISNHLYFYWYRQILGQKVEFLVSFYNNEISEKSEIFDDQFSVERPDGSNFTLKIRSTKLEDSAMYFCASSQGGNTEAFFGQGTRLTVV.

The V and J genes are TRBV18 and TRBJ1-1; D unresolved. Germline CDR1 and CDR2: KGHSH and LQKENI. The CDR3 is made up of 15 amino acids. V was shortened by 7 bases and J by 0 bases, with 15 bases between the two germline ends. Here the CDR3 reads CASLQDRALNTEAFF. In nucleotides, the CDR3 is TGTGCCAGCTTACAAGACCGGGCCCTGAACACTGAAGCTTTCTTT.

This clonotype was detected many times. The chain carries TRBV21-1 and TRBJ2-1. TRBV21-1 is a recognized pseudogene. This CDR3 comprises 15 residues. The CDR3 is CASSKDLVYYNEQFF. Written as DNA, the CDR3 is TGTGCCAGCAGCAAGGATCTGGTCTACTACAATGAGCAGTTCTTC.

The chain has TRBV7-8 and TRBJ2-3; possibly TRBD1 or TRBD2 for D (5 bases each). Per germline, CDR1 SGHVS and CDR2 FQNEAQ. CDR3 length: 15 amino acids. V was shortened by 2 bases and J by 7 bases, with 16 bases between the two germline ends. CDR3 sequence (DNA): TGTGCCAGCAGCTTATCCGGGACCGCGGTCAATACGCAGTATTTT. Protein product: CASSLSGTAVNTQYF.

Remarks on this clonotype: One junction end does not reproduce the germline sequence, and a read error may be involved. The gene calls are TRBV28 and TRBJ2-1; 7 positions agree with TRBD2. The length of the CDR3 is 16 residues. Germline V gives CDR1 MDHEN, CDR2 SYDVKM. The DNA of the CDR3 is TGTGTCAGCAGTTTAAGAGAGGCAGGGAGGGGAAATGAGCAGTTCTTC. Amino acids: CVSSLREAGRGNEQFF. The full variable domain, with the rest looked up from reference TRBV28 and TRBJ2-1, is DVKVTQSSRYLVKRTGEKVFLECVQDMDHENMFWYRQDPGLGLRLIYFSYDVKMKEKGDIPEGYSVSREKKERFSLILESASTNQTSMYLCVSSLREAGRGNEQFFGPGTRLTVL.

This clonotype was seen at least ten times. The chain carries TRBV12-3 or TRBV12-4 and TRBJ2-7; D tentatively reads TRBD1 or TRBD2 (6 bases each). Trimming took 7 bases from V and 6 from J, leaving 22 bases between them. This CDR3 contains 15 residues. CDR3 sequence reads: CASTRGQPGSSEQYF. The CDR3 DNA reads TGTGCCAGCACTCGGGGGCAGCCCGGATCGAGCGAGCAGTACTTC.

This clonotype was picked up many times. This rearrangement joins TRBV5-1 to TRBJ2-7; 7 bases are shared with TRBD2. Trimming took 3 bases from V and 3 from J; bases not matched to a gene: 3. The CDR3 spans 13 residues. CDR1 is SGHRS, CDR2 YFSETQ, per germline. The CDR3 coding sequence is TGCGCCAGCAGCTGGGGACTACTCTACGAGCAGTACTTC. Translated, it gives CASSWGLLYEQYF.

In this sample, this clonotype turned up many times. The chain combines TRBV5-6 with TRBJ2-3; D is perhaps TRBD1 or TRBD2 (5 bases each). V was clipped by 0 bases and J by 6 bases, with 17 bases between them. The CDR3 length is 16 residues. Per germline, CDR1 SGHDT and CDR2 YYEEEE. The CDR3 region is CASSLADWGNGDTQYF. For the CDR3, the DNA is TGTGCCAGCAGCTTGGCGGACTGGGGGAACGGGGATACGCAGTATTTT.

There are many counts of this clonotype. The rearrangement links TRBV6-2 or TRBV6-3 to TRBJ2-7; 9 nucleotides agree with TRBD2. The germline V gene encodes CDR1 MNHEY and CDR2 SVGEGT. V shed 2 bases, J shed 7 bases, and the junction held 9 bases outside the gene matches. There are 15 residues in the CDR3. The CDR3 reads CASSYGAGGVREQYF. The CDR3 DNA follows: TGTGCCAGCAGTTACGGAGCGGGAGGTGTCAGGGAGCAGTACTTC.

This clonotype has ten or more counts. V usage is TRBV29-1 and J usage is TRBJ1-4; unclear D gene. Trimming cost V 7 bases and J 8 bases, with 14 bases left between them. Germline values: CDR1 SQVTM, CDR2 ANQGSEA. The CDR3 runs 12 residues. The CDR3 DNA is TGCAGCGGGGGTGGGTTTGGAGAAAAACTGTTTTTT. Translating it yields CSGGGFGEKLFF.

This clonotype was seen at least ten times. CDR3 coding DNA: TGCAGTGCGGATGGACTAGCGGGAGGGCCCTCAGATACGCAGTATTTT. Translation: CSADGLAGGPSDTQYF. This sequence joins TRBV20-1 and TRBJ2-3, with 15 bases that match TRBD2. The ends lost 6 bases at V and 4 bases at J; junction bases unmatched: 8. The CDR3 totals 16 residues. Germline-derived CDR1 and CDR2 are DFQATT and SNEGSKA (reference sequence).

This clonotype was seen repeatedly, ten times or more. The gene calls are TRBV6-2 or TRBV6-3 and TRBJ1-5, with TRBD1 identical over 7 bases. The V gene's germline CDR1 is MNHEY and CDR2 SVGEGT. J was trimmed by 7 bases and V by 6 bases; bases with no gene match: 9. CDR3 size: 14 residues. CDR3 in DNA: TGTGCCAGCAGCCCGACAGGGACTGTGCAGCCCCAGCATTTT. It translates to CASSPTGTVQPQHF.